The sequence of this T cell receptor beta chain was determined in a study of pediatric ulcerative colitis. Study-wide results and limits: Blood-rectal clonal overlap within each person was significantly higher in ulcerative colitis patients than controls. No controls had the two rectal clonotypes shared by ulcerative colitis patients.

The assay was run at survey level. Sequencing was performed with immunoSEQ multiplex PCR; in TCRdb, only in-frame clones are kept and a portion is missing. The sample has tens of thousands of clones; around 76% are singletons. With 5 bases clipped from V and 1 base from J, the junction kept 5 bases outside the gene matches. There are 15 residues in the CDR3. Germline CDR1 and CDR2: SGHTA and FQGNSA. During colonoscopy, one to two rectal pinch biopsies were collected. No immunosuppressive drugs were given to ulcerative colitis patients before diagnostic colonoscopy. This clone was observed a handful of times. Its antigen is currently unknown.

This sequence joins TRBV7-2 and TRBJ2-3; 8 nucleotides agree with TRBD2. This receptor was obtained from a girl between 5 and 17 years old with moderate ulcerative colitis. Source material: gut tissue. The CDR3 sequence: CASSPDSGGTDTQYF. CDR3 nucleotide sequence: TGTGCCAGCAGCCCCGATAGCGGGGGCACAGATACGCAGTATTTT.